This TCR beta chain was recorded in a study of technical replicates of blood from several donors. The sample holds one count of this clone. Repertoires were generated with immunoSEQ multiplex PCR, while TCRdb's copy carries only in-frame clones and drops some. The sample includes 85,000 to 100,000 clones, under 97% of them seen just once. Trimming removed 2 bases from V and 4 bases from J, with 20 bases in between. The germline V gene encodes CDR1 SGHRS and CDR2 YFSETQ. The CDR3 is 17 residues long. The sequence came from a human donor in good health. The specimen sequenced was T cells isolated from PBMCs. V usage is TRBV5-1 and J usage is TRBJ2-3; maybe TRBD1 (6 bases). CDR3 region: CASSFGRGQSKADTQYF. The CDR3 region has the DNA TGCGCCAGCAGCTTCGGCAGGGGCCAATCGAAGGCAGATACGCAGTATTTT.